The next 32 T cell receptor beta chains were all read from a single sample in a study of CD8+ T cells in alopecia areata. Reverse transcription of extracted RNA yielded cDNA, which provided the sequencing template. TCRdb's copy holds only in-frame clones and misses some; the assay was immunoSEQ multiplex PCR. Of around 190,000 clones detected, more than 55% appear once; the ten largest clones hold over 4%. The sequenced sample was CD8+ T cells sorted from blood. All receptors come from a human donor in good health.

This clone occurred once. The CDR3 loop is CASSPTRNEQFF. CDR3 in DNA: TGTGCCAGCAGCCCCACAAGAAATGAGCAGTTCTTC. The rearrangement links TRBV7-8 to TRBJ2-1; D not certain. The CDR3 loop spans 12 amino acids. Deletions cut 5 bases from V and 7 bases from J, with 9 bases between. In germline, CDR1 is SGHVS, CDR2 FQNEAQ. The full variable domain, its missing parts supplied by reference TRBV7-8 and TRBJ2-1, is GAGVSQSPRYKVAKRGQDVALRCDPISGHVSLFWYQQALGQGPEFLTYFQNEAQLDKSGLPSDRFFAERPEGSVSTLKIQRTQQEDSAVYLCASSPTRNEQFFGPGTRLTVL.

The J gene is TRBJ1-5, the V gene TRBV19; TRBD1 aligns across 11 bases. There are 16 residues in the CDR3. CDR1 and CDR2 from the germline V gene are LNHDA and SQIVND (reference sequence). V dropped 9 bases and J dropped 0; count of bases not matched to a gene: 7. The CDR3 loop reads CASGTGGSYSNQPQHF. The CDR3 DNA follows: TGTGCCAGCGGGACAGGGGGAAGTTATAGCAATCAGCCCCAGCATTTT.

J is TRBJ2-7 and V is TRBV29-1; tentative D call: TRBD2 (7 bases). This CDR3 is 13 amino acids long. Trimming left V 6 bases short and J 3 bases short, with 15 bases between. CDR1 is SQVTM and CDR2 is ANQGSEA in the germline V gene. CDR3 DNA sequence: TGCAGCGTGCGGGGGCCGGAGGGCTACGAGCAGTACTTC. This codes for CSVRGPEGYEQYF.

The gene calls are TRBV6-1 and TRBJ1-5, with unresolved D. From germline, CDR1 is MNHNS and CDR2 SASEGT. V lost 3 bases to trimming and J lost 3 bases, with 6 bases between them. The CDR3 consists of 13 residues. The CDR3 nucleotides are TGTGCCAGCAGTGAGGTGAACAATCAGCCCCAGCATTTT. Its protein is CASSEVNNQPQHF.

This clone was counted between two and nine times. The V gene is TRBV29-1, the J gene TRBJ2-1; the D is unclear. Deletions cut 7 bases from V and 5 bases from J, with 9 bases between. The V gene's germline CDR1 is SQVTM and CDR2 ANQGSEA. The CDR3 is made up of 11 amino acids. The CDR3 protein is CSGGFDNEQFF. Here the CDR3 DNA reads TGCAGCGGTGGGTTCGACAATGAGCAGTTCTTC.

This sequence joins TRBV4-1 and TRBJ1-1, with D possibly TRBD1 on 6 matching bases. The CDR3 extends over 14 amino acids. Germline assignment: CDR1 MGHRA and CDR2 YSYEKL. V lost 0 bases, J lost 3 bases, and 8 bases lay in between. The CDR3: CASSQDPGDTEAFF. In DNA, the CDR3 is TGCGCCAGCAGCCAAGATCCAGGGGACACTGAAGCTTTCTTT.

This clone has only one observation. This sequence joins TRBV7-4 and TRBJ2-3, with D maybe TRBD2 (6 bases). Per germline, CDR1 SGHVT and CDR2 SQSDAQ. This CDR3 is 15 amino acids long. V was trimmed by 2 bases and J by 2 bases, leaving 11 bases between them. The CDR3 is CASSLPRDPTDTQYF. CDR3 in DNA: TGTGCCAGCAGCTTACCGCGGGATCCCACAGATACGCAGTATTTT.

V is TRBV19 and J is TRBJ2-5, with TRBD2 matching over 7 bases. With 2 bases clipped from V and 6 bases from J, the junction kept 3 bases outside the gene matches. The CDR3 totals 13 residues. The germline V gene has CDR1 LNHDA and CDR2 SQIVND (reference sequence). This CDR3 reads CASSISGGQTQYF. The CDR3 DNA follows: TGTGCCAGTAGTATATCGGGGGGTCAGACCCAGTACTTC.

V is TRBV6-5 and J is TRBJ1-2, with D hard to call. Germline assignment: CDR1 MNHEY and CDR2 SVGAGI. Trimming stripped 6 bases from V and 2 bases from J, with 13 bases between. CDR3 length: 14 amino acids. In nucleotides, the CDR3 is TGTGCCAGCAGCCCTTTCACAGAGAACTATGGCTACACCTTC. Translation gives CASSPFTENYGYTF.

V is TRBV4-1 and J is TRBJ2-3; 12 bases match TRBD2. This CDR3 comprises 18 residues. Germline V lookup: CDR1 MGHRA, CDR2 YSYEKL. With 1 base clipped from V and 3 bases from J, the junction kept 8 bases outside the gene matches. CDR3 protein: CASSQAGLAGGRTDTQYF. CDR3 sequence (DNA): TGCGCCAGCAGCCAAGCGGGCCTAGCGGGGGGGCGGACAGATACGCAGTATTTT.

The CDR3 DNA follows: TGTGCCAGCAGTTGGGATGGACAAGAGACCCAGTACTTC. The encoded protein is CASSWDGQETQYF. J is TRBJ2-5 and V is TRBV28; D is uncertain. Trimming removed 4 bases from V and 2 bases from J, with 8 bases in between. Germline CDR1 reads MDHEN; CDR2 reads SYDVKM. The length of the CDR3 is 13 residues.

The chain is built from TRBV7-9 and TRBJ2-7, with a weak D call TRBD2 (5 bases). The CDR3 consists of 12 residues. V dropped 2 bases and J dropped 3 bases, with 5 bases sitting between them. CDR1 is SEHNR and CDR2 is FQNEAQ in the germline V gene (reference sequence). This CDR3 reads CASSLRGYEQYF. CDR3 DNA: TGTGCCAGCAGCTTACGGGGCTACGAGCAGTACTTC.

This clone was seen once. J is TRBJ2-7 and V is TRBV4-1; D is perhaps TRBD2 (6 bases). The V gene's germline CDR1 is MGHRA and CDR2 YSYEKL. The CDR3 sequence is 13 residues long. V lost 2 bases, J lost 3 bases, and 8 bases lay in between. CDR3 amino acids: CASSQSDYYEQYF. CDR3 sequence (DNA): TGCGCCAGCAGCCAATCGGACTACTACGAGCAGTACTTC.

This clone came up once. The V gene is TRBV29-1, the J gene TRBJ1-1; perhaps TRBD1 as D (6 bases). The CDR3 has 14 residues. Germline CDR1 SQVTM, CDR2 ANQGSEA. Trimming removed 2 bases from V and 0 bases from J, with 10 bases in between. The CDR3 DNA reads as TGCAGCGTTGAAACGGGACACGTGAACACTGAAGCTTTCTTT. Its protein is CSVETGHVNTEAFF.

This chain uses TRBV5-1 with TRBJ1-2; D is unclear. The ends were cut back, 1 base at V and 4 bases at J, with 8 bases in the middle. This CDR3 region has 13 residues. Looked up from germline, CDR1 is SGHRS and CDR2 is YFSETQ. CDR3 residues: CASSLPGLYGYTF. The CDR3 DNA follows: TGCGCCAGCAGCTTGCCGGGCCTCTATGGCTACACCTTC.

The V gene is TRBV5-1, the J gene TRBJ2-5, with 10 bases matching TRBD2. Per the germline V gene, CDR1 is SGHRS and CDR2 is YFSETQ. After removal of 2 bases from V and 0 bases from J, the junction contained 1 base not matched to a gene. The CDR3 totals 15 residues. In nucleotides, the CDR3 is TGCGCCAGCAGCTTCCTAGCGGGGGACCAAGAGACCCAGTACTTC. Translating it yields CASSFLAGDQETQYF.

The V gene is TRBV30, the J gene TRBJ1-5; TRBD1 matches 8 bases. Unmatched junction bases numbered 4, after V lost 4 bases and J lost 2 bases. The CDR3 has 14 amino acids. From germline, CDR1 is GTSNPN and CDR2 SVGIG (reference sequence). CDR3 DNA sequence: TGTGCCTGGACCCCGGGACAGGGCAATCAGCCCCAGCATTTT. This sequence encodes CAWTPGQGNQPQHF. The full variable domain, its missing parts supplied by reference TRBV30 and TRBJ1-5, is SQTIHQWPATLVQPVGSPLSLECTVEGTSNPNLYWYRQAAGRGLQLLFYSVGIGQISSEVPQNLSASRPQDRQFILSSKKLLLSDSGFYLCAWTPGQGNQPQHFGDGTRLSIL.

The chain employs TRBV7-9 and TRBJ1-1, with D hard to call. CDR3 length: 13 amino acids. Germline V gene lookup returns CDR1 SEHNR and CDR2 FQNEAQ (reference sequence). Trimming took 5 bases from V and 3 from J, leaving 10 bases between them. This CDR3 is CASSPPGYTEAFF. The CDR3 bases are TGTGCCAGCAGCCCCCCCGGGTACACTGAAGCTTTCTTT.

In nucleotides, the CDR3 is TGTGCCAGCAGTGAATTAAACATTGCAACTAATGAAAAACTGTTTTTT. Its protein product is CASSELNIATNEKLFF. The genes are TRBV25-1 and TRBJ1-4; D gene uncertain. V was trimmed by 1 base and J by 0 bases, leaving 9 bases between them. The CDR3 runs 16 residues. CDR1 and CDR2 from the germline V gene are MGHDK and SYGVNS.

The V and J genes are TRBV2 and TRBJ1-2, with 7 bases matching TRBD1. V trimming: 0 bases; J trimming: 7 bases; junction bases outside the gene matches: 5. This CDR3 spans 14 amino acids. The germline CDR1 and CDR2 sequences are SNHLY and FYNNEI. CDR3 in DNA: TGTGCCAGCAGTGAAGCTGAGGGGGCTAGTGGCTACACCTTC. It yields the protein CASSEAEGASGYTF. The entire variable domain, with the rest obtained from reference TRBV2 and TRBJ1-2, is as follows: EPEVTQTPSHQVTQMGQEVILRCVPISNHLYFYWYRQILGQKVEFLVSFYNNEISEKSEIFDDQFSVERPDGSNFTLKIRSTKLEDSAMYFCASSEAEGASGYTFGSGTRLTVV.

This chain uses TRBV27 with TRBJ1-2; weak D call: TRBD1 (6 bases). Germline loops: CDR1 MNHEY, CDR2 SMNVEV (reference sequence). The CDR3 runs to 17 residues. Trimming took off 5 bases at V and 6 bases at J, with 25 bases between the two ends. The CDR3 DNA reads TGTGCCAGCAGTCCGACTCTCAAACAGGGACTACGGAATGGCTACACCTTC. Its translation is CASSPTLKQGLRNGYTF.

This clone has only a few counts. The chain has TRBV2 and TRBJ1-5, with D perhaps TRBD1 (5 bases). Germline values: CDR1 SNHLY, CDR2 FYNNEI. Deletions cut 3 bases from V and 1 base from J, with 13 bases between. This CDR3 is 16 amino acids long. The CDR3 protein is CASSDRGRISNQPQHF. The DNA for the CDR3 is TGTGCCAGCAGTGATCGGGGGAGGATAAGCAATCAGCCCCAGCATTTT. Based on the CDR3 plus reference TRBV2 and TRBJ1-5, the full variable domain is EPEVTQTPSHQVTQMGQEVILRCVPISNHLYFYWYRQILGQKVEFLVSFYNNEISEKSEIFDDQFSVERPDGSNFTLKIRSTKLEDSAMYFCASSDRGRISNQPQHFGDGTRLSIL.

The V gene is TRBV11-2, the J gene TRBJ1-2, with 7 bases fitting TRBD1. Germline lookup yields CDR1 SGHAT and CDR2 FQNNGV. V trimming: 5 bases; J trimming: 2 bases; junction bases outside the gene matches: 5. CDR3 length: 14 residues. The CDR3 DNA sequence: TGTGCCAGCAGCCTACTGGACAGGAACTATGGCTACACCTTC. Residues: CASSLLDRNYGYTF.

This clone was seen just once. The chain is built from TRBV4-1 and TRBJ1-2; D remains ambiguous. CDR3 length: 13 residues. V lost 6 bases and J lost 5, with 13 bases in between. CDR1 is MGHRA, CDR2 YSYEKL, per germline. The DNA of the CDR3 is TGCGCCAGCAGGGATATCGGAGGGTATGGCTACACCTTC. Translated, it gives CASRDIGGYGYTF.

This clone was found a few times. V is TRBV5-1 and J is TRBJ2-7, with no clear D. Germline V lookup: CDR1 SGHRS, CDR2 YFSETQ. V shed 0 bases and J shed 4 bases, with 14 bases lying between them. The CDR3 spans 15 residues. The CDR3 region has the DNA TGCGCCAGCAGCTTGGCCACTGGGTTGAAGTACGAGCAGTACTTC. This codes for CASSLATGLKYEQYF.

In nucleotides, the CDR3 is TGTGCCAGCAGCTCCACACCGGGTCCCTACACAGATACGCAGTATTTT. It codes for CASSSTPGPYTDTQYF. This chain uses TRBV11-2 with TRBJ2-3; D is unclear. V lost 4 bases and J lost 2, with 16 bases in between. Germline V gene sequence: CDR1 SGHAT, CDR2 FQNNGV. This CDR3 is built from 16 residues.

In this sample, this clone turned up a few times. The chain is built from TRBV19 and TRBJ1-4; D perhaps matches TRBD1 (5 bases). CDR1 and CDR2 (germline): LNHDA, SQIVND (reference sequence). Trimming cost V 6 bases and J 8 bases, with 13 bases left between them. The CDR3 runs 13 residues. DNA for the CDR3: TGTGCCAGTAGCGGGGACCGAGCGGAAAAACTGTTTTTT. This codes for CASSGDRAEKLFF.

This clone was observed a handful of times. The chain is built from TRBV7-9 and TRBJ1-1; 7 bases match TRBD1. Germline values: CDR1 SEHNR, CDR2 FQNEAQ (reference sequence). This CDR3 region has 14 residues. V lost 4 bases, J lost 1 base, and 3 bases stayed unmatched. This CDR3 is CASSSGGGNTEAFF. The CDR3 region has the DNA TGTGCCAGCAGCTCAGGGGGAGGGAACACTGAAGCTTTCTTT.

This clone was found a few times. The chain is built from TRBV10-2 and TRBJ1-5; 8 nucleotides line up with TRBD1. This CDR3 is 16 amino acids long. V shed 2 bases and J 5 bases; nucleotides not matched to a gene: 8. Germline CDR1 WSHSY, CDR2 SAAADI. CDR3 coding DNA: TGCGCCAGCAGTGAGGGACAGGGCCCCTCTGATCAGCCCCAGCATTTT. Its translation is CASSEGQGPSDQPQHF.

This sequence joins TRBV7-7 and TRBJ2-5; 7 bases are shared with TRBD2. The CDR3 has 15 amino acids. Germline CDR1 is SSHAT and CDR2 is FNYEAQ (reference sequence). V trimming: 1 base; J trimming: 1 base; junction bases outside the gene matches: 3. CDR3 in amino acids: CASSLEASGQETQYF. The CDR3 nucleotides are TGTGCCAGCAGCTTAGAGGCTAGCGGCCAAGAGACCCAGTACTTC.

V gene TRBV2 combines with J gene TRBJ1-2; D unclear. Trimming shortened V by 3 bases and J by 7 bases, and 12 bases separated the two germline ends. This CDR3 is 13 amino acids long. The germline CDR1 and CDR2 sequences are SNHLY and FYNNEI. As DNA, the CDR3 is TGTGCCAGCAGTGAGGGTCCGTCTGGTGGCTACACCTTC. This codes for CASSEGPSGGYTF.

This sequence joins TRBV6-5 and TRBJ2-2; 11 bases are shared with TRBD1. V lost 4 bases to trimming and J lost 7 bases; unmatched junction nucleotides: 5. The CDR3 loop spans 15 amino acids. The germline V gene encodes CDR1 MNHEY and CDR2 SVGAGI. CDR3 nucleotides: TGTGCCAGCAGTTTCGGACAGGGGGCGTTCGGGGAGCTGTTTTTT. Protein sequence: CASSFGQGAFGELFF.